This T cell receptor beta chain was documented in a study of spatial heterogeneity in lung cancer (dated by TCRdb to between 2018 and 2021). Some background on the complete study: Beta-chain transcripts were consistently detected in greater numbers than alpha-chain transcripts, which likely reflects a higher abundance of beta-chain transcripts. In the raw uncorrected reads, each unique combination of TCR and UMI appeared more than ten times on average. The study quantitatively compared TCR alpha and beta repertoires across multiple tumor regions, matched nontumor lung and blood in non-small cell lung cancer. Nonsynonymous mutation counts, determined by whole-exome sequencing of tumor tissue, were related to TCR repertoire features. At surgery, both alpha and beta chains were TCR-sequenced in around 240 tumor regions, approximately 64 matched nontumor lung samples and around 50 PBMC samples. The study at large found these results: Confirming at a functional level the hypothesis that regional TCRs recognize regional mutations was considered to require additional single-cell paired TCR alpha and beta sequencing. Ubiquitous expanded tumor TCRs were found in blood more often at tumor resection than at routine follow-up.

The sample's time point label is to be understood as: sample taken at primary tumor resection. Whole RNA extracted from tumor and nontumor lung tissue, or from cryopreserved PBMC samples, was used for TCR sequencing without cell sorting. Samples were obtained from 72 patients with early-stage, untreated non-small cell lung cancer from the lung TRACERx cohort. Only patients for whom sufficient RNA was available from at least two tumor regions were selected for TCR sequencing. The CDR3 runs 17 residues from the cysteine to the phenylalanine. Solely the CDR3 DNA is kept, with 51 bases framed from the first base. From the germline V gene (reference sequence), CDR1 is LNHDA and CDR2 is SQIVND. The V end gives up 4 bases and the J end 6 bases, leaving 13 bases in the junction not matched to a gene. This clonotype was detected many times. Its antigen is currently not known. No base qualities exist here, and no much larger clone lies one base off it.

Library preparation used 5' RACE. Instrument used: NextSeq 500. To allow correction of PCR and sequencing errors, the TCR library protocol tagged every TCR cDNA molecule with a unique molecular identifier. On the authors' methods: TCR identification, UMI-based error correction and CDR3 extraction were all carried out with Decombinator tools. Expanded TCRs were defined as those above a frequency of 2 per 1,000, corresponding to the top 1% of the tumor frequency distribution. Renyi diversity was calculated using the R vegan package after each repertoire was subsampled 100 times to 5,000 TCRs. To build CDR3 similarity networks, amino acid triplet string-kernel similarity was used, and CDR3s were connected when their pairwise similarity was above 0.82. The public sequencing data were trimmed at Q25 with fastp and processed into clonotypes with MiXCR by TCRdb, which kept only in-frame beta chains. Each CDR3 protein appears once, grouped with its most common genes and DNA. The V and J calls were not made by the authors but by TCRdb's processing. The sample table holds roughly 48,000 distinct CDR3 sequences, of which approximately 5.3% were seen once. Approximately 10% of the sample comes from the top ten.

Source: PBMCs, taken at surgery. The sequence is built from TRBV19 and TRBJ2-1, with TRBD2 matching 9 junction bases. The sequence derives from a male donor with early-stage non-small cell lung cancer. The sequence in DNA is TGTGCCAGTAGTACCCATCTGGGCGGGAGGGCAGCCAATGAGCAGTTCTTC. Its translation reads: CASSTHLGGRAANEQFF.